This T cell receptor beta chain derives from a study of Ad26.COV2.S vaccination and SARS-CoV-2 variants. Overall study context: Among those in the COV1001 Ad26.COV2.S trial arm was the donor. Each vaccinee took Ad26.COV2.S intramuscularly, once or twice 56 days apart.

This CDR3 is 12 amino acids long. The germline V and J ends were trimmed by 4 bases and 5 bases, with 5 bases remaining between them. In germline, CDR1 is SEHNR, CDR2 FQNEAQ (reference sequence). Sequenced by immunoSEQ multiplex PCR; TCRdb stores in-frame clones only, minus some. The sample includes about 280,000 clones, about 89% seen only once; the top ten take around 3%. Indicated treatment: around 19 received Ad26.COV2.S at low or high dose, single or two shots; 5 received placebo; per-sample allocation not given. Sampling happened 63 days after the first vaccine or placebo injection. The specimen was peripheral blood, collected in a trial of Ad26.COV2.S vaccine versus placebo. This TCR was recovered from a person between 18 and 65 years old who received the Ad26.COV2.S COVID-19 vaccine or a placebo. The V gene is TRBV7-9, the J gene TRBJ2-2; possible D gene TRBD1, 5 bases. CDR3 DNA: TGTGCCAGCAGCTCAGGGACCGGGGAGCTGTTTTTT. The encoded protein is CASSSGTGELFF.